This passage covers 26 T cell receptor beta chains from one sample sequenced in a study of T cells in women clearing cervical HPV infection. Clones were read by immunoSEQ multiplex PCR, and TCRdb kept only the in-frame ones, dropping some. In all, the sample yields about 20,000 clones. Sequencing input: blood buffy coat. Source of these receptors: a woman aged 18-69 years with a cervical HPV16 infection that either progressed to CIN3+ or cleared (not recorded which).

Note on this clone: The CDR3 end lies 3 residues beyond the end of the read and is filled in from the germline J gene. The chain combines TRBV19 with TRBJ1-2; D is ambiguous. CDR1 and CDR2 (germline): LNHDA, SQIVND (reference sequence). The CDR3 covers 16 residues. The CDR3 bases that were read are TGTGCCAGTAGTCCCAGACTAGCGGGAGAGATAGATACC. Translating gives CASSPRLAGEIDT. The full CDR3 is CASSPRLAGEIDTYTF.

Concerning this clone itself: The CDR3 extends 3 residues past the end of the read, so its final part is completed from the germline J gene. J is TRBJ2-5 and V is TRBV5-4; TRBD1 matches at 8 bases. V was clipped by 7 bases and J by 2 bases; unmatched bases: 1. The CDR3 runs 12 residues. Per the germline V gene, CDR1 is SGHNT and CDR2 is YYREEE (reference sequence). The CDR3 reads CASGQGQETQYF. The covered CDR3 bases are TGTGCCAGCGGACAGGGTCAAGAGACC.

Worth noting for this clone: Coverage ceases 3 residues before the CDR3 finishes, and the germline J gene fills in the end. The chain recombines TRBV4-2 with TRBJ2-3; TRBD2 aligns across 14 bases. This CDR3 contains 19 residues. V lost 0 bases, J lost 3 bases, and 8 bases stayed unmatched. Germline assignment: CDR1 LGHNA and CDR2 YNFKEQ. Partial CDR3 DNA: TGTGCCAGCAGCCAAGATCGAGGACTAGCGGGAGGAAGAACAGATACG. Its translation: CASSQDRGLAGGRTDT. Given in full, the CDR3 is CASSQDRGLAGGRTDTQYF.

Of note for this clone: The read is 3 residues too short to cover the CDR3 end, so that end is filled in from the germline J gene. The chain recombines TRBV11-3 with TRBJ2-1, with D maybe TRBD2 (5 bases). The V end lost 4 bases, the J end lost 5 bases, and 12 bases lay between the germline ends. CDR1 and CDR2 (germline): SGHNT, YENEEA. The CDR3 totals 14 residues. This CDR3 is CASSSRTGNNEQFF. The CDR3 bases that were read are TGTGCCAGCAGCTCCCGGACTGGGAACAATGAG.

With respect to this clone: The missing CDR3 end, 3 residues past where the read stops, is filled in from the germline J gene. The chain recombines TRBV29-1 with TRBJ1-1, with D tentatively TRBD1 (5 bases). Germline CDR1 and CDR2: SQVTM and ANQGSEA. The CDR3 runs to 14 residues. Trimming cost V 7 bases and J 0 bases, with 15 bases left between them. CDR3 bases read: TGCAGCGCAGGGAGGCTGGTGATGAACACTGAA. As protein: CSAGRLVMNTE. The whole CDR3 is CSAGRLVMNTEAFF.

Details on this clone: From the germline J gene comes the end of the CDR3, since the read stops 3 residues before it. The chain combines TRBV5-1 with TRBJ2-3, with TRBD1 matching 9 bases. CDR1 and CDR2 (germline): SGHRS, YFSETQ. The CDR3 length is 20 residues. V gave up 0 bases and J gave up 6 bases; unmatched junction bases: 20. Partial CDR3 DNA: TGCGCCAGCAGCTTGGGAATACGGGACAGGGCCCCCGGACCGTTGGATACG. Translation: CASSLGIRDRAPGPLDT. The full CDR3 protein reads CASSLGIRDRAPGPLDTQYF.

On this clone itself: Other nucleotide sequences in the sample specify the same CDR3. The CDR3 spells CASSLGLADTYTF. The sequenced part of the CDR3 DNA is TGTGCCAGCAGCTTAGGGCTAGCGGATACC. The rearrangement uses TRBV7-3 and TRBJ1-2; no reliable D call. The DNA ends 3 residues before the CDR3 does, and the rest of the CDR3 is filled in from the germline J gene. The germline CDR1 and CDR2 sequences are SGHTA and FQGTGA. This CDR3 spans 13 amino acids.

Turning to this clone: The CDR3 is cut off 3 residues early in the read; its end comes from the germline J gene. The chain combines TRBV4-2 with TRBJ2-7, with TRBD1 as a possible D gene (6 bases). V shed 3 bases and J shed 3 bases, with 15 bases lying between them. Germline V gene sequence: CDR1 LGHNA, CDR2 YNFKEQ. The CDR3 spans 15 residues. The CDR3: CASSQPTMDSYEQYF. Partial CDR3 DNA: TGTGCCAGCAGCCAGCCCACCATGGACAGCTACGAG.

In regard to this clone: The read falls 3 residues short of the CDR3 end, and the missing part is taken from the germline J gene. The chain joins TRBV14 to TRBJ1-1; 9 bases are a match to TRBD1. This CDR3 is 15 amino acids long. CDR1 SGHDN and CDR2 FVKESK come from the germline V gene. The DNA read from the CDR3 is TGTGCCAGCAGCCGTACAGGGGGCTGGACAGATACG. Protein product: CASSRTGGWTDT. The full CDR3 is CASSRTGGWTDTAFF.

With regard to this clone: The CDR3 end is not reached by the read, which stops 3 residues before it; the germline J gene fills it in. The chain recombines TRBV2 with TRBJ1-2; the D gene is possibly TRBD1 (5 bases). Germline CDR1 is SNHLY and CDR2 is FYNNEI. Trimming took 3 bases from V and 4 from J, leaving 15 bases between them. The CDR3 sequence is 15 residues long. CDR3 amino acids: CASSESGRFSYGYTF. CDR3 DNA (partial): TGTGCCAGCAGTGAGTCAGGGCGTTTTTCCTATGGC.

Worth noting for this clone: The observed sequence ends 3 residues before the CDR3 terminus, with the missing tail filled in from the germline J gene. The chain employs TRBV28 and TRBJ2-3; TRBD1 agrees at 11 bases. CDR3 length equals 15 residues. The trim removed 5 bases at V and 1 base at J, leaving 2 bases unmatched. Looked up from germline, CDR1 is MDHEN and CDR2 is SYDVKM. The part of the CDR3 DNA that was read is TGTGCCAGCAGTGGACAGGGGGCTGGCACAGATACG. Translated: CASSGQGAGTDT. The whole CDR3 sequence reads CASSGQGAGTDTQYF.

To note about this clone: Coverage ceases 3 residues before the CDR3 finishes, and the germline J gene fills in the end. This rearrangement joins TRBV7-7 to TRBJ2-1; D may be TRBD1 (5 bases). Trimming cost V 5 bases and J 5 bases, with 13 bases left between them. The CDR3 runs to 14 residues. The germline gives CDR1 SSHAT, CDR2 FNYEAQ (reference sequence). CDR3 bases read: TGTGCCAGCAGCCCAGTGGGGCTCCACAATGAG. Its protein product is CASSPVGLHNE. The complete CDR3 sequence is CASSPVGLHNEQFF.

A note on this clone: The CDR3 goes on 3 residues after the read ends, and that part is filled in from the germline J gene. The chain couples TRBV3-1 (or the pseudogene TRBV3-2) to TRBJ1-2, with a tentative D call TRBD1 (6 bases). Germline V gene sequence: CDR1 LGHDT, CDR2 YNNKEL (reference sequence). V dropped 1 base and J dropped 6 bases, with 27 bases sitting between them. The CDR3 loop spans 19 amino acids. Partial CDR3 DNA: TGTGCCAGCAGCCAAGCCTCCAAAAAAAAACAGGGAAAGAGGGATGGC. Amino acid sequence: CASSQASKKKQGKRDG. The full-length CDR3 reads as CASSQASKKKQGKRDGYTF.

Regarding this clone: The CDR3 is cut off 3 residues early in the read; its end comes from the germline J gene. The rearrangement joins TRBV6-2 or TRBV6-3 to TRBJ2-2, with TRBD2 identical over 14 bases. This CDR3 has 17 amino acids. Trimming removed 6 bases from V and 5 bases from J; junction bases left unmatched: 8. Germline values: CDR1 MNHEY, CDR2 SVGEGT. Here the CDR3 reads CASSLGTSGRPTGELFF. CDR3 DNA (partial): TGTGCCAGCAGCCTAGGGACTAGCGGGAGACCGACCGGGGAG.

To note about this clone: The read terminates 3 residues ahead of where the CDR3 ends, so the germline J gene completes it. The same CDR3 is also encoded by other DNA sequences in this sample. The V gene is TRBV18, the J gene TRBJ2-1; TRBD1 aligns across 7 bases. V gave up 6 bases and J gave up 5 bases; unmatched junction bases: 16. CDR3 length: 17 residues. Germline values: CDR1 KGHSH, CDR2 LQKENI. CDR3 residues: CASSPPNPGTEHNEQFF. Incomplete CDR3 DNA: TGTGCCAGCTCCCCCCCGAACCCCGGGACAGAGCACAATGAG.

A remark on this clone: Sequencing ends 3 residues short of the CDR3 end; the germline J gene provides the rest. V is TRBV20-1 and J is TRBJ1-2, with D possibly matching TRBD1 (5 bases). Trimming took off 0 bases at V and 4 bases at J, with 21 bases between the two ends. The CDR3 extends over 17 amino acids. Germline-derived CDR1 and CDR2 are DFQATT and SNEGSKA (reference sequence). The CDR3 here is CSARDPNPLGDGYGYTF. CDR3 bases read: TGCAGTGCTAGAGATCCAAACCCTCTAGGGGATGGCTATGGC.

Comment on this clone: The read ends 3 residues shy of where the CDR3 ends; the end is completed using the germline J gene. The chain couples TRBV5-1 to TRBJ2-1; maybe TRBD2 (5 bases). V gave up 0 bases and J gave up 2 bases, with 6 bases separating them. There are 14 residues in the CDR3. CDR1 and CDR2 (germline): SGHRS, YFSETQ. The DNA read from the CDR3 is TGCGCCAGCAGCTTGGGACTAACCTACAATGAG. Its translation is CASSLGLTYNE. The full CDR3 reads CASSLGLTYNEQFF.

Points on this clone: Read coverage stops 3 residues before the CDR3 terminus; the germline J gene supplies the remainder. The chain is built from TRBV6-2 or TRBV6-3 and TRBJ2-5; no definite D call. Germline assignment: CDR1 MNHEY and CDR2 SVGEGT. V lost 5 bases and J 5 bases, leaving 6 bases between the germline ends. The CDR3 consists of 11 residues. The DNA read from the CDR3 is TGTGCCAGCAGTCGCCGGGAGACC. Protein: CASSRRET. The entire CDR3 protein is CASSRRETQYF.

Concerning this clone: Read data end 3 residues before the CDR3 end; the end is taken from the germline J gene. V and J are TRBV20-1 and TRBJ2-4; D may be TRBD2 (5 bases). In germline, CDR1 is DFQATT, CDR2 SNEGSKA (reference sequence). The CDR3 sequence is 15 residues long. V lost 0 bases and J 1 base, leaving 10 bases between the germline ends. The CDR3 DNA, read in part, is TGCAGTGCTAGAGAACGCGGCGGGGCCAAAAACATT. It translates to CSARERGGAKNI. The whole CDR3 sequence is CSARERGGAKNIQYF.

To note about this clone: With the read ending 3 residues before the CDR3 end, the germline J gene is used to fill in that end. The chain joins TRBV28 to TRBJ2-2; tentatively, D is TRBD2 (7 bases). Germline V gene sequence: CDR1 MDHEN, CDR2 SYDVKM. CDR3 size: 15 residues. V was pared by 1 base and J by 3 bases, with 9 bases between. The CDR3: CASSLSGGYTGELFF. CDR3 DNA, as far as it was read: TGTGCCAGCAGTTTATCGGGGGGCTACACCGGGGAG.

In the case of this clone: The read gets to within 3 residues of the CDR3 end, and the germline J gene fills in the rest. This sequence joins TRBV30 and TRBJ1-4; 7 nucleotides agree with TRBD1. CDR3 size: 13 residues. Per the germline V gene, CDR1 is GTSNPN and CDR2 is SVGIG (reference sequence). The covered CDR3 bases are TGTGCCTGGAGGGACAGGACCGATTCACCA. It is translated as CAWRDRTDSP. The full-length CDR3 reads as CAWRDRTDSPLFF. The full variable domain, completed using reference TRBV30 and TRBJ1-4, is SQTIHQWPATLVQPVGSPLSLECTVEGTSNPNLYWYRQAAGRGLQLLFYSVGIGQISSEVPQNLSASRPQDRQFILSSKKLLLSDSGFYLCAWRDRTDSPLFFGSGTQLSVL.

According to its frequency, this clone is medium-sized. The CDR3 end is not reached by the read, which stops 3 residues before it; the germline J gene fills it in. V is TRBV7-2 and J is TRBJ2-5; D may correspond to TRBD1 or TRBD2 (6 bases each). Trimming shortened V by 5 bases and J by 5 bases, and 18 bases separated the two germline ends. This CDR3 is built from 15 residues. Germline CDR1 and CDR2: SGHTA and FQGNSA. The part of the CDR3 DNA that was read is TGTGCCAGCAGCCCGAGCTACAGGGAGGATGAGACC. Translated: CASSPSYREDET. The full CDR3 reads CASSPSYREDETQYF.

Concerning this clone: The read finishes 3 residues shy of the CDR3 end, and the germline J gene is used to complete it. The genes are TRBV7-9 and TRBJ2-7; D is ambiguous. This CDR3 is built from 13 residues. The germline CDR1 and CDR2 sequences are SEHNR and FQNEAQ (reference sequence). Trimming took 1 base from V and 4 from J, leaving 8 bases between them. CDR3 bases read: TGTGCCAGCAGCTTAGGCGTCGCGTACGAG. It encodes CASSLGVAYE. The full CDR3 reads CASSLGVAYEQYF.

As for this clone: Read coverage stops 3 residues before the CDR3 terminus; the germline J gene supplies the remainder. The rearrangement links TRBV20-1 to TRBJ1-5, with TRBD1 identical over 7 bases. Germline CDR1 reads DFQATT; CDR2 reads SNEGSKA (reference sequence). The CDR3 totals 15 residues. J was trimmed by 4 bases and V by 6 bases; bases with no gene match: 12. The CDR3 region is CSALETGVGNQPQHF. CDR3 DNA, as far as it was read: TGCAGTGCCCTCGAAACAGGGGTGGGAAATCAGCCC.

CDR3 DNA, as far as it was read: TGTGCCAGCACCTCCACCGGGCAGCCC. Translated, it gives CASTSTGQP. The whole CDR3 protein reads CASTSTGQPQHF. The chain uses TRBV28 and TRBJ1-5, with no clear D. The read is 3 residues too short to cover the CDR3 end, so that end is filled in from the germline J gene. Trimming took 7 bases from V and 7 from J, leaving 11 bases between them. The CDR3 runs to 12 residues. Germline V gene sequence: CDR1 MDHEN, CDR2 SYDVKM.

CDR3 DNA, as far as it was read: TGTGCCAGCAGTGAGGGCAGGGGAAGGCAGCCC. Protein: CASSEGRGRQP. The full CDR3 sequence reads CASSEGRGRQPQHF. V and J are TRBV2 and TRBJ1-5, with D tentatively TRBD1 (6 bases). The CDR3 end is not reached by the read, which stops 3 residues before it; the germline J gene fills it in. This CDR3 is built from 14 residues. The V and J ends lost 3 bases and 7 bases respectively, with 13 bases between them. Germline CDR1 and CDR2: SNHLY and FYNNEI.